These 6 T cell receptor beta chains were all obtained from the same sample, sequenced in a study of blood T cell repertoires in COVID-19 (dated by TCRdb to about 2020). The library was produced with the immunoSEQ multiplex PCR assay. TCRdb limited this immuneACCESS table to in-frame rearrangements with V and J called. A share of clones is missing; checked studies link under half to unresolved V genes, and the rest is unexplained. The sample table shows over 200,000 clones, and 65% to 90% are seen once. The ten most abundant clones make up more than 4% of the sample. Sequencing used PBMCs or T cells enriched from blood (not recorded which). These receptors were obtained from a woman in her twenties or thirties who had been exposed to COVID-19.

The chain has TRBV5-1 and TRBJ2-5, with D tentatively TRBD2 (7 bases). Trimming took off 4 bases at V and 1 base at J, with 11 bases between the two ends. CDR3 size: 14 residues. The germline V gene encodes CDR1 SGHRS and CDR2 YFSETQ. The CDR3 here is CASSGGGPQETQYF. The CDR3 coding sequence is TGCGCCAGCAGCGGCGGGGGCCCCCAAGAGACCCAGTACTTC. The variable domain in full, with the rest retrieved from reference TRBV5-1 and TRBJ2-5, is KAGVTQTPRYLIKTRGQQVTLSCSPISGHRSVSWYQQTPGQGLQFLFEYFSETQRNKGNFPGRFSGRQFSNSRSEMNVSTLELGDSALYLCASSGGGPQETQYFGPGTRLLVL.

V is TRBV19 and J is TRBJ1-6, with D possibly matching TRBD1 (5 bases). V was pared by 10 bases and J by 9 bases, with 13 bases between. CDR3 length: 12 amino acids. Per germline, CDR1 LNHDA and CDR2 SQIVND (reference sequence). The CDR3 sequence: CATRGGTSPLHF. The DNA of the CDR3 is TGTGCCACCCGGGGGGGAACTTCACCCCTCCACTTT.

The chain couples TRBV7-2 to TRBJ2-1; TRBD2 aligns across 8 bases. The ends lost 4 bases at V and 0 bases at J; junction bases unmatched: 14. Germline V gene sequence: CDR1 SGHTA, CDR2 FQGNSA. This CDR3 comprises 19 residues. CDR3: CASSSVPTERGSSYNEQFF. The CDR3 DNA sequence: TGTGCCAGCAGCTCCGTTCCTACCGAGCGGGGGAGCTCCTACAATGAGCAGTTCTTC. Supplemented by reference TRBV7-2 and TRBJ2-1, the full variable domain reads GAGVSQSPSNKVTEKGKDVELRCDPISGHTALYWYRQSLGQGLEFLIYFQGNSAPDKSGLPSDRFSAERTGGSVSTLTIQRTQQEDSAVYLCASSSVPTERGSSYNEQFFGPGTRLTVL.

This clone was detected ten times or more. This chain joins TRBV5-1 and TRBJ2-2, with D perhaps matching TRBD2 (5 bases). This CDR3 is built from 12 residues. CDR1 and CDR2 from the germline V gene are SGHRS and YFSETQ. V was clipped by 4 bases and J by 6 bases, with 7 bases between them. The CDR3 loop reads CASSVSAGELFF. In DNA form, the CDR3 reads TGCGCCAGCAGCGTTAGCGCCGGGGAGCTGTTTTTT.

The CDR3 loop is CASSLGQSYGYTF. CDR3 bases: TGTGCCAGCAGCTTAGGGCAGTCCTATGGCTACACCTTC. The genes are TRBV11-2 and TRBJ1-2, with D hard to call. This CDR3 has 13 amino acids. Trimming cost V 1 base and J 4 bases, with 7 bases left between them. Germline V lookup: CDR1 SGHAT, CDR2 FQNNGV.

The chain joins TRBV19 to TRBJ1-1, with 7 positions matching TRBD1. The germline gives CDR1 LNHDA, CDR2 SQIVND (reference sequence). V lost 6 bases, J lost 2 bases, and 12 bases stayed unmatched. The length of the CDR3 is 16 residues. As DNA, the CDR3 is TGTGCCAGTAGCCGGGACAGACTTACTTCCAACACTGAAGCTTTCTTT. Its translation is CASSRDRLTSNTEAFF. The whole variable domain, filled in from reference TRBV19 and TRBJ1-1, reads DGGITQSPKYLFRKEGQNVTLSCEQNLNHDAMYWYRQDPGQGLRLIYYSQIVNDFQKGDIAEGYSVSREKKESFPLTVTSAQKNPTAFYLCASSRDRLTSNTEAFFGQGTRLTVV.